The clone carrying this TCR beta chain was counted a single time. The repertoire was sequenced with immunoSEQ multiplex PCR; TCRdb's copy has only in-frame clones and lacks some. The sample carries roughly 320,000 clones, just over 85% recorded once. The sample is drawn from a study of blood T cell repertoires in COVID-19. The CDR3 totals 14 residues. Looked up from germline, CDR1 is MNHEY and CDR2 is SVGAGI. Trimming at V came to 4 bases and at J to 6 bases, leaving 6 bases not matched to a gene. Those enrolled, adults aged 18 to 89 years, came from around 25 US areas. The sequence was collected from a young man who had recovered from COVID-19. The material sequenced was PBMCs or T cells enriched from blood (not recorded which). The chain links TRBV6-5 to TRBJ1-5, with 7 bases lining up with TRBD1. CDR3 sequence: CASSSDRVRQPQHF. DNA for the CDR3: TGTGCCAGCAGTTCCGACAGGGTTCGTCAGCCCCAGCATTTT.